This passage covers 31 T cell receptor beta chains from one sample sequenced in a study of radiation and T cells in renal cell carcinoma. Treatment denoted: treatment-naive control, cytoreductive nephrectomy. Only in-frame clones appear in the TCRdb table, and some are missing; sequencing was by immunoSEQ multiplex PCR. The sample lists approximately 12,000 clones; approximately 62% were seen once. Sample: tumor tissue, taken from a patient whose treatment was nephrectomy without radiotherapy. The receptors stem from a woman at least 80 years old with renal cell carcinoma.

In this sample, this clone turned up once. The chain employs TRBV2 and TRBJ1-1; TRBD1 matches at 8 bases. Germline V gene data show CDR1 as SNHLY and CDR2 as FYNNEI. This CDR3 is built from 12 residues. V lost 10 bases to trimming and J lost 5 bases; unmatched junction nucleotides: 6. Here the CDR3 reads CAIQGARTEAFF. The CDR3 DNA reads as TGTGCCATCCAGGGGGCGCGAACTGAAGCTTTCTTT.

The genes are TRBV19 and TRBJ2-1, with D hard to call. V lost 0 bases and J lost 3, with 12 bases in between. Germline V gene data show CDR1 as LNHDA and CDR2 as SQIVND (reference sequence). The CDR3 length is 16 residues. Written as DNA, the CDR3 is TGTGCCAGTAGTATAGAGGACGGGTACCTCTACAATGAGCAGTTCTTC. Protein product: CASSIEDGYLYNEQFF.

J is TRBJ2-3 and V is TRBV27, with 10 bases that match TRBD1. Trimming removed 3 bases from V and 0 bases from J; junction bases left unmatched: 3. There are 16 residues in the CDR3. The germline V gene encodes CDR1 MNHEY and CDR2 SMNVEV (reference sequence). CDR3 DNA: TGTGCCAGCAGTTTGAGGACAGGGGGTAGCACAGATACGCAGTATTTT. It encodes CASSLRTGGSTDTQYF.

The chain couples TRBV4-1 to TRBJ2-6; D is ambiguous. CDR1 MGHRA and CDR2 YSYEKL come from the germline V gene. Deletions cut 0 bases from V and 0 bases from J, with 9 bases between. The CDR3 loop spans 17 amino acids. The CDR3 bases are TGCGCCAGCAGCCAAGATCCCAATTTCTCTGGGGCCAACGTCCTGACTTTC. This sequence encodes CASSQDPNFSGANVLTF.

This clone occurred a few times. The chain combines TRBV5-4 with TRBJ1-1; tentative D call: TRBD1 (5 bases). Trimming shortened V by 4 bases and J by 5 bases, and 15 bases separated the two germline ends. Per germline, CDR1 SGHNT and CDR2 YYREEE (reference sequence). The CDR3 spans 14 residues. CDR3 in DNA: TGTGCCAGCAGCATCCGGGACGGAGGGACTGAAGCTTTCTTT. This encodes CASSIRDGGTEAFF.

The genes are TRBV5-8 and TRBJ1-5; D gene ambiguous. The CDR3 is 15 amino acids. Germline V CDR1 and CDR2: SGHTS, YDEGEE. V lost 0 bases, J lost 2 bases, and 9 bases lay in between. The CDR3 DNA sequence: TGTGCCAGCAGCTTGGTAGCTAGCGGCAATCAGCCCCAGCATTTT. It codes for CASSLVASGNQPQHF.

V gene TRBV2 combines with J gene TRBJ1-5, with TRBD1 identical over 9 bases. The CDR3 covers 15 residues. J gave up 6 bases and V 6 bases, and 9 bases lay outside the gene matches. Germline CDR1 and CDR2: SNHLY and FYNNEI. The DNA for the CDR3 is TGTGCCAGCAGAGCCGGGACAGGGAGAGTTCAGCCCCAGCATTTT. Amino acid sequence: CASRAGTGRVQPQHF.

The table lists this clone with a count of one. The chain links TRBV6-1 to TRBJ2-3; the match to TRBD2 covers 9 bases. CDR3 length: 14 residues. Germline V lookup: CDR1 MNHNS, CDR2 SASEGT. J lost 6 bases, V lost 8 bases, and 9 bases had no gene match. CDR3 protein: CASGSGGPWDTQYF. DNA for the CDR3: TGTGCCAGCGGTAGCGGGGGACCCTGGGATACGCAGTATTTT.

The chain has TRBV7-6 and TRBJ1-1, with TRBD1 as a possible D gene (5 bases). The CDR3 length is 14 residues. V dropped 5 bases and J dropped 11 bases, with 21 bases sitting between them. Germline CDR1 is SGHVS and CDR2 is FNYEAQ. The CDR3 sequence is CASSPREGPLWAFF. CDR3 nucleotides: TGTGCCAGCAGCCCTCGAGAGGGGCCACTTTGGGCTTTCTTT.

By frequency in the sample, this clone is hyperexpanded. The J gene is TRBJ1-6, the V gene TRBV19, with 7 bases lining up with TRBD1. Germline V lookup: CDR1 LNHDA, CDR2 SQIVND (reference sequence). There are 19 residues in the CDR3. J was trimmed by 6 bases and V by 1 base; bases with no gene match: 15. Written as DNA, the CDR3 is TGTGCCAGTAGTATAGCACGGACAGGCGGAAGTTTCGGTAATTCACCCCTCCACTTT. Translated: CASSIARTGGSFGNSPLHF.

The gene calls are TRBV10-3 and TRBJ1-1, with a tentative D call TRBD1 (5 bases). The CDR3 consists of 14 residues. CDR1 ENHRY and CDR2 SYGVKD come from the germline V gene. Trimming cost V 6 bases and J 5 bases, with 16 bases left between them. The CDR3 bases are TGTGCCATCAGGGGAGGGACGGCGGGAACTGAAGCTTTCTTT. It is translated as CAIRGGTAGTEAFF.

This clone was observed a single time. The chain carries TRBV6-6 and TRBJ2-5, with D perhaps matching TRBD1 or TRBD2 (5 bases each). Germline V gene lookup returns CDR1 MNHNY and CDR2 SVGAGI (reference sequence). The CDR3 sequence is 14 residues long. V dropped 2 bases and J dropped 2 bases, with 9 bases sitting between them. CDR3 amino acids: CASSYGGTQETQYF. DNA of the CDR3: TGTGCCAGCAGTTACGGGGGTACACAAGAGACCCAGTACTTC.

V gene TRBV5-8 combines with J gene TRBJ2-5; 8 bases map to TRBD2. The J segment lost 1 base and the V segment lost 0 bases, leaving 5 bases of the junction unmatched. This CDR3 spans 16 amino acids. Germline loops: CDR1 SGHTS, CDR2 YDEGEE. The CDR3 nucleotides read TGTGCCAGCAGCTTGGTCGGCGGGGGGATCCAAGAGACCCAGTACTTC. It specifies CASSLVGGGIQETQYF.

The chain recombines TRBV5-3 with TRBJ2-3; a weak D match, TRBD1 (6 bases). TRBV5-3 is recorded as an ORF, its role being uncertain. The V end lost 4 bases, the J end lost 0 bases, and 21 bases lay between the germline ends. The CDR3 runs to 18 residues. This chain's CDR3 is CARSPEDRVRPSTDTQYF. The CDR3 DNA follows: TGTGCCAGAAGCCCGGAGGACAGAGTCCGCCCTAGCACAGATACGCAGTATTTT.

This clone was counted a few times. The junction and the germline gene differ at one end; a read error may be behind it. The gene calls are TRBV10-2 and TRBJ2-4; D unresolved. The CDR3 totals 10 residues. Germline V gives CDR1 WSHSY, CDR2 SAAADI. This chain's CDR3 is CASSDGLPHF. Written as DNA, the CDR3 is TGCGCCAGCAGTGATGGCCTCCCGCACTTC.

V is TRBV10-3 and J is TRBJ2-6; TRBD1 aligns across 7 bases. The germline V gene encodes CDR1 ENHRY and CDR2 SYGVKD. V was clipped by 4 bases and J by 0 bases; unmatched bases: 9. The CDR3 runs to 18 residues. CDR3 nucleotide sequence: TGTGCCATCAGTGCCGCCGGGACAGCGAGCTCTGGGGCCAACGTCCTGACTTTC. Translation gives CAISAAGTASSGANVLTF.

The chain employs TRBV5-1 and TRBJ2-5; 8 nucleotides agree with TRBD2. The CDR3 sequence is 13 residues long. CDR1 is SGHRS, CDR2 YFSETQ, per germline. The V gene end was trimmed by 2 bases and the J gene end by 3 bases; junction bases not matched to a gene: 0. Written as DNA, the CDR3 is TGCGCCAGCAGCTTCGGGGGGGAAGAGACCCAGTACTTC. This sequence encodes CASSFGGEETQYF.

V usage is TRBV6-5 and J usage is TRBJ2-1, with D possibly matching TRBD1 (5 bases). V lost 7 bases, J lost 1 base, and 14 bases lay in between. Germline assignment: CDR1 MNHEY and CDR2 SVGAGI. The CDR3 sequence is 15 residues long. The CDR3 protein is CASTIRAGSYNEQFF. The CDR3 DNA is TGTGCCAGCACCATCAGGGCAGGATCCTACAATGAGCAGTTCTTC.

This sequence joins TRBV13 and TRBJ1-2; no firm D call. Germline CDR1 PRHDT, CDR2 FYEKMQ (reference sequence). V dropped 5 bases and J dropped 4 bases, with 17 bases sitting between them. The length of the CDR3 is 15 residues. CDR3: CASSQGWEAAYGYTF. CDR3 DNA: TGTGCCAGCAGCCAAGGATGGGAAGCTGCCTATGGCTACACCTTC.

The V gene is TRBV7-6, the J gene TRBJ2-5; no clear D gene. Trimming cost V 2 bases and J 3 bases, with 7 bases left between them. The CDR3 covers 13 residues. Germline CDR1 and CDR2: SGHVS and FNYEAQ. This CDR3 reads CASSLFNEETQYF. The CDR3, as DNA: TGTGCCAGCAGCTTATTTAACGAAGAGACCCAGTACTTC. Full variable domain (remainder filled in from reference TRBV7-6 and TRBJ2-5): GAGVSQSPRYKVTKRGQDVALRCDPISGHVSLYWYRQALGQGPEFLTYFNYEAQQDKSGLPNDRFSAERPEGSISTLTIQRTEQRDSAMYRCASSLFNEETQYFGPGTRLLVL.

The rearrangement links TRBV18 to TRBJ2-5; D gene uncertain. CDR3 length: 13 amino acids. Germline V gene data show CDR1 as KGHSH and CDR2 as LQKENI. The V gene lost 6 bases and the J gene lost 2 bases, with 10 bases spanning the gap. The CDR3 loop reads CASSPLGQETQYF. Here the CDR3 DNA reads TGTGCCAGCTCGCCCTTGGGGCAAGAGACCCAGTACTTC.

The gene calls are TRBV10-3 and TRBJ2-3; D gene unclear. The ends were cut back, 4 bases at V and 1 base at J, with 9 bases in the middle. Germline V lookup: CDR1 ENHRY, CDR2 SYGVKD. This CDR3 comprises 14 residues. The CDR3 bases are TGTGCCATCAGTGCATCCAGTCGCACAGATACGCAGTATTTT. Its protein is CAISASSRTDTQYF.

The chain recombines TRBV7-3 with TRBJ2-3; 8 bases line up with TRBD1. The CDR3 is 15 amino acids. Germline V gene lookup returns CDR1 SGHTA and CDR2 FQGTGA. The trim removed 4 bases at V and 3 bases at J, leaving 6 bases unmatched. The CDR3 region is CASSSWTGTTDTQYF. CDR3 sequence (DNA): TGTGCCAGCAGCTCCTGGACAGGGACGACAGATACGCAGTATTTT.

This sequence joins TRBV10-3 and TRBJ2-2; no clear D. This CDR3 is 12 amino acids long. Trimming pared 11 bases from V and 4 bases from J, leaving 11 bases between. Germline CDR1 and CDR2: ENHRY and SYGVKD. As DNA, the CDR3 is TGTGCCGTCCCTGGGGTCACCGGGGAGCTGTTTTTT. Protein product: CAVPGVTGELFF.

The gene calls are TRBV4-3 and TRBJ1-2; TRBD1 is a possible D gene (5 bases). This CDR3 is built from 12 residues. V lost 6 bases and J 4 bases, leaving 9 bases between the germline ends. CDR1 and CDR2 from the germline V gene are LGHNA and YSLEER. CDR3 region: CASSSGTYGYTF. The CDR3 nucleotides are TGCGCCAGCAGTTCAGGGACCTATGGCTACACCTTC.

This clone was detected only a few times. The V gene is TRBV10-1, the J gene TRBJ1-5; TRBD1 might be the D (6 bases). The CDR3 has 16 residues. V was clipped by 3 bases and J by 4 bases, with 16 bases between them. The germline CDR1 and CDR2 sequences are WNHNN and SYGVQD (reference sequence). This CDR3 reads CASSEFGGLGNQPQHF. In DNA, the CDR3 is TGCGCCAGCAGTGAATTTGGGGGGCTGGGGAATCAGCCCCAGCATTTT.

The chain combines TRBV2 with TRBJ1-1; 7 bases agree with TRBD1. Germline assignment: CDR1 SNHLY and CDR2 FYNNEI. V was clipped by 6 bases and J by 1 base; unmatched bases: 8. This CDR3 is built from 15 residues. The CDR3, as DNA: TGTGCCAGCAGCCCCTTGAGGGGGCAGAACACTGAAGCTTTCTTT. Translation gives CASSPLRGQNTEAFF. The complete variable domain, with remaining parts taken from reference TRBV2 and TRBJ1-1, reads EPEVTQTPSHQVTQMGQEVILRCVPISNHLYFYWYRQILGQKVEFLVSFYNNEISEKSEIFDDQFSVERPDGSNFTLKIRSTKLEDSAMYFCASSPLRGQNTEAFFGQGTRLTVV.

The chain uses TRBV4-1 and TRBJ2-7, with D hard to call. CDR1 is MGHRA and CDR2 is YSYEKL in the germline V gene. Trimming cost V 0 bases and J 8 bases, with 8 bases left between them. The CDR3 extends over 12 amino acids. The CDR3 region is CASSQDQTQQYF. CDR3 coding DNA: TGCGCCAGCAGCCAAGATCAGACCCAGCAGTACTTC.

This clone was detected once. The V and J genes are TRBV6-5 and TRBJ1-2, with 10 positions matching TRBD1. Germline V gene lookup returns CDR1 MNHEY and CDR2 SVGAGI. V trimming: 7 bases; J trimming: 4 bases; junction bases outside the gene matches: 6. This CDR3 comprises 14 residues. The CDR3 reads CASTRDRGRYGYTF. CDR3 nucleotide sequence: TGTGCCAGCACCCGGGACAGGGGCCGCTATGGCTACACCTTC.

This chain links TRBV10-3 with TRBJ1-3; no reliable D call. Germline V gene sequence: CDR1 ENHRY, CDR2 SYGVKD. Trimming pared 5 bases from V and 0 bases from J, leaving 14 bases between. This CDR3 spans 16 amino acids. This CDR3 reads CAISPLDTRSGNTIYF. The CDR3 DNA sequence: TGTGCCATCAGTCCCCTCGACACCCGCTCTGGAAACACCATATATTTT.

V is TRBV2 and J is TRBJ1-5; D remains ambiguous. CDR1 is SNHLY, CDR2 FYNNEI, per germline. The CDR3 extends over 12 amino acids. V was pared by 3 bases and J by 2 bases, with 2 bases between. The CDR3 protein is CASSEGNQPQHF. The CDR3 coding sequence is TGTGCCAGCAGTGAGGGCAATCAGCCCCAGCATTTT.